Sequencing of this T cell receptor (beta chain) was carried out in a study of T-cell reconstitution after alpha-beta-depleted transplantation in children. The study, taken as a whole, reports: TCRbeta diversity was high at day 60 in some patients (a result of surviving recipient T cells and thymic progenitors).

In germline, CDR1 is DFQATT, CDR2 SNEGSKA (reference sequence). V gave up 2 bases and J gave up 3 bases, with 19 bases separating them. This CDR3 has 16 amino acids. Molecular barcoding with unique molecular identifiers was used for the TCRbeta library. TCRdb processed the PCR reads anew with MiXCR; each CDR3 protein has one entry. In the table there are 450,000 to 700,000 distinct CDR3 sequences, roughly 30% of which are singletons. This clonotype came up a few times. The antigen is unknown. The genes are TRBV20-1 and TRBJ1-2; possible D gene TRBD1, 5 bases. Sequences were derived from PBMCs, sampled before TCRalphabeta/CD19-depleted stem cell transplant. This TCR was sampled from a boy under two years old with Wiskott-Aldrich syndrome, due to receive a stem cell transplant. Here the CDR3 reads CSARKSGRVLYYGYTF. Here the CDR3 DNA reads TGCAGTGCTAGAAAGTCTGGCAGGGTCCTTTACTATGGCTACACCTTC.